The clone carrying this T cell receptor (beta chain) was recorded once. Its antigen is still unknown. This sample was taken from a study of Ad26.COV2.S vaccination and SARS-CoV-2 variants. In the study overall: COV1001, an Ad26.COV2.S trial, supplied this vaccine-arm donor. Intramuscular Ad26.COV2.S at 5x10^10 or 1x10^11 viral particles.

Described treatment: some 20 received Ad26.COV2.S at low or high dose, single or two shots; roughly five received placebo; per-sample allocation not given. The study sampled participants on day 63 after the first vaccine or placebo injection. Here immunoSEQ multiplex PCR was the method, and the copy in TCRdb shows in-frame clones only, minus some. This table holds 200,000 to 250,000 clones, over 75% found once. Study results and caveats: Measurement of non-spike TCR breadth gave similar results in vaccine and placebo recipients.

V trimming: 5 bases; J trimming: 3 bases; junction bases outside the gene matches: 11. The germline CDR1 and CDR2 sequences are MDHEN and SYDVKM. This CDR3 comprises 16 residues. This chain uses TRBV28 with TRBJ1-1; 8 bases map to TRBD1. The TCR originated in a person aged 18-65 years who received the Ad26.COV2.S COVID-19 vaccine or a placebo. The sample consisted of peripheral blood, taken in a trial of Ad26.COV2.S vaccine versus placebo. The CDR3, as DNA: TGTGCCAGCAGTGTTAGGACAGGGTCGCGGGACACTGAAGCTTTCTTT. Translated: CASSVRTGSRDTEAFF.